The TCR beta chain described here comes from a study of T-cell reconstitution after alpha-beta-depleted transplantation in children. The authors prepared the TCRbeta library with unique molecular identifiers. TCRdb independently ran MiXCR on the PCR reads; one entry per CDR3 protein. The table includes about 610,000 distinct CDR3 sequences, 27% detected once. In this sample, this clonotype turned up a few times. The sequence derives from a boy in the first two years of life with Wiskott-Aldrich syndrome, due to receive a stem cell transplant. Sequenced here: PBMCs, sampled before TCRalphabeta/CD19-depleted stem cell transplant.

The CDR3 protein is CASSSDRAYNSPLHF. The CDR3, as DNA: TGTGCCAGCTCATCCGACAGGGCTTATAATTCACCCCTCCACTTT. This chain uses TRBV18 with TRBJ1-6; TRBD1 agrees at 7 bases. There are 15 residues in the CDR3. Germline lookup yields CDR1 KGHSH and CDR2 LQKENI. V lost 5 bases to trimming and J lost 4 bases; unmatched junction nucleotides: 5.